A selection of T cell receptor beta chains follows, all from one sample in a study of cytomegalovirus exposure and HLA in healthy donors. Sequencing used immunoSEQ multiplex PCR; TCRdb keeps in-frame clones, though not all of them. The table records about 130,000 clones, roughly 80% of them present only once. Sequenced input: PBMCs. The receptors stem from a girl aged 2 to 10 in good health and CMV-seronegative. Each CDR3 is given with its conserved first and last residue. The order of the fields is clone size, V gene, J gene, D gene, CDR3 protein, CDR3 DNA. The D gene is left open where the match is weak. Size values are once, few and many counts, or a class for expanded clones, and some rows have none.

size: .
V: TRBV5-1
J: TRBJ1-2
D: TRBD1
CDR3: CASGGTGNGYTF
DNA: TGCGCCAGCGGGGGGACAGGGAATGGCTACACCTTC

size: .
V: TRBV19
J: TRBJ1-5
D: TRBD1
CDR3: CASSPPPGQGYSRQPQHF
DNA: TGTGCCAGTAGCCCCCCCCCGGGACAGGGCTATTCGAGGCAGCCCCAGCATTTT

size: once
V: TRBV5-1
J: TRBJ2-5
D: .
CDR3: CASSLAGGPTQETQYF
DNA: TGCGCCAGCAGCTTGGCTGGAGGACCGACACAAGAGACCCAGTACTTC

size: few
V: TRBV12-2
J: TRBJ2-7
D: .
CDR3: CASRPAKREKDEQYF
DNA: TGTGCAAGTCGCCCGGCAAAGCGGGAGAAGGACGAGCAGTACTTC

size: .
V: TRBV2
J: TRBJ1-6
D: .
CDR3: CASSPQRRVGFHF
DNA: TGTGCCAGCAGCCCCCAACGGAGAGTAGGATTCCACTTT

size: .
V: TRBV7-7
J: TRBJ1-5
D: TRBD1
CDR3: CASSVLPQGPLSNQPQHF
DNA: TGTGCTAGCAGCGTATTACCACAGGGGCCGCTAAGCAATCAGCCCCAGCATTTT

size: .
V: TRBV7-9
J: TRBJ1-4
D: .
CDR3: CASSLDTQAAGEKLFF
DNA: TGTGCCAGCAGCTTAGATACGCAGGCCGCTGGAGAAAAACTGTTTTTT

size: .
V: TRBV30
J: TRBJ1-1
D: .
CDR3: CAWTVTADTEAFF
DNA: TGTGCCTGGACCGTCACAGCGGACACTGAAGCTTTCTTT

size: .
V: TRBV7-2
J: TRBJ1-1
D: TRBD1
CDR3: CASSLVAGQGAWVAFF
DNA: TGTGCCAGCAGCTTAGTGGCGGGACAGGGGGCATGGGTAGCTTTCTTT

size: .
V: TRBV27
J: TRBJ1-2
D: .
CDR3: CASSSLENYGYTF
DNA: TGTGCCAGCAGTTCCCTAGAAAACTATGGCTACACCTTC

size: .
V: TRBV27
J: TRBJ1-1
D: TRBD1
CDR3: CASSHTGVGPEAFF
DNA: TGTGCCAGCAGTCATACAGGGGTCGGGCCTGAAGCTTTCTTT

size: .
V: TRBV6-6
J: TRBJ1-6
D: .
CDR3: CASSPVLMSPLHF
DNA: TGTGCCAGCAGCCCAGTCTTAATGTCACCCCTCCACTTT

size: .
V: TRBV7-6
J: TRBJ1-3
D: .
CDR3: CASSLFSPGNPISGNTIYF
DNA: TGTGCCAGCAGCTTGTTTTCGCCGGGAAACCCCATCTCTGGAAACACCATATATTTT

size: .
V: TRBV5-1
J: TRBJ2-5
D: TRBD2
CDR3: CASSRTSGGGETQYF
DNA: TGCGCCAGCAGCCGGACTAGCGGAGGTGGGGAGACCCAGTACTTC

size: .
V: TRBV15
J: TRBJ2-7
D: .
CDR3: CATSRGPTDNTVYEQYF
DNA: TGTGCCACCAGCAGAGGTCCGACAGATAATACTGTCTACGAGCAGTACTTC

size: .
V: TRBV9
J: TRBJ1-1
D: TRBD1
CDR3: CASSPGQGGGTEAFF
DNA: TGTGCCAGCAGCCCGGGACAGGGTGGGGGCACTGAAGCTTTCTTT

size: .
V: TRBV6-5
J: TRBJ2-7
D: TRBD1
CDR3: CASSYSGTGGWEQYF
DNA: TGTGCCAGCAGTTACTCCGGGACAGGGGGCTGGGAGCAGTACTTC

size: .
V: TRBV11-3
J: TRBJ2-7
D: TRBD2
CDR3: CASSLGTSGAEDVYF
DNA: TGTGCCAGCAGCTTGGGGACTAGCGGGGCGGAAGATGTGTACTTC

size: .
V: TRBV14
J: TRBJ1-1
D: .
CDR3: CASSRRTADIEAFF
DNA: TGTGCCAGCAGCCGCCGGACGGCGGACATTGAAGCTTTCTTT

size: few
V: TRBV2
J: TRBJ2-5
D: .
CDR3: CASRKGRGWEETQYF
DNA: TGTGCCAGCAGAAAGGGGAGGGGGTGGGAAGAGACCCAGTACTTC

size: .
V: TRBV5-5
J: TRBJ1-3
D: .
CDR3: CASSLDPFPSGNTIYF
DNA: TGTGCCAGCAGCTTGGATCCTTTTCCCTCTGGAAACACCATATATTTT

size: .
V: TRBV27
J: TRBJ2-1
D: TRBD2
CDR3: CASSFGLAGVRSCDEQFF
DNA: TGTGCCAGCAGTTTTGGACTAGCGGGAGTCCGGAGTTGTGATGAGCAGTTCTTC